Included here is one T cell receptor beta chain sequence, with context. This record comes from a study of control samples from healthy donors and cancer patients. TCRdb's copy holds only in-frame clones and misses some; the assay was immunoSEQ multiplex PCR. The profile shows around 200,000 clones, about 95% of them singletons. The V segment lost 4 bases and the J segment 7 bases; nucleotides outside the gene matches: 7. CDR3 length: 15 amino acids. Germline assignment: CDR1 MDHEN and CDR2 SYDVKM. This receptor was obtained from a man aged 50 or older in good health. The sequenced material came from blood. The chain uses TRBV28 and TRBJ1-5; 10 positions agree with TRBD1. The DNA for the CDR3 is TGTGCCAGCAGTTACGACAGGGGGCGAGGACAGCCCCAGCATTTT. Translation gives CASSYDRGRGQPQHF.